The subject of this entry is one T cell receptor beta chain. The entry originates in a study of blood T cell repertoires in COVID-19. The CDR3 spans 13 residues. Germline V gene data show CDR1 as GTSNPN and CDR2 as SVGIG (reference sequence). Deletions cut 2 bases from V and 5 bases from J, with 7 bases between. Using immunoSEQ multiplex PCR, the repertoire was profiled, and TCRdb retains in-frame clones only, with some absent. The sample has some 160,000 clones, approximately 80% seen once. The sequenced material came from PBMCs or T cells enriched from blood (not recorded which). The sequence was obtained from a woman aged 55-69 years who had recovered from COVID-19. J is TRBJ1-6 and V is TRBV30; no firm D call. As DNA, the CDR3 is TGTGCCTGGAGTAGAGGGAATAATTCACCCCTCCACTTT. Translated, it gives CAWSRGNNSPLHF.